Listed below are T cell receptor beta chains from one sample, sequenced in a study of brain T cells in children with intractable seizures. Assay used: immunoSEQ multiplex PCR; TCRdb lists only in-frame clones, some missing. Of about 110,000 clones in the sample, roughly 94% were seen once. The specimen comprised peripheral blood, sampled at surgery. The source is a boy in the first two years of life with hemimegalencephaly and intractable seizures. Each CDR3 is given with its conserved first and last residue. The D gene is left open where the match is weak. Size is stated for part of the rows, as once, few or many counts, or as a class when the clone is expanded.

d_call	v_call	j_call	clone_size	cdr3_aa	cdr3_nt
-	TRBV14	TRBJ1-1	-	CASSQWGVQGTEAFF	TGTGCCAGCAGCCAGTGGGGGGTCCAGGGCACTGAAGCTTTCTTT
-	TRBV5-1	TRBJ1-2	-	CASSLGQSLNGYTF	TGCGCCAGCAGCTTGGGACAGTCCCTCAATGGCTACACCTTC
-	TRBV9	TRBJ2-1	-	CASSVEGQPYNEQFF	TGTGCCAGCAGCGTAGAAGGGCAGCCCTACAATGAGCAGTTCTTC
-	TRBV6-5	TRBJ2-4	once	CASSYPGSDIQYF	TGTGCCAGCAGTTACCCAGGGTCGGACATTCAGTACTTC
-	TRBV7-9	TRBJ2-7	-	CASSWKGGQGGTYEQYF	TGTGCCAGCAGCTGGAAAGGGGGGCAGGGGGGAACCTACGAGCAGTACTTC
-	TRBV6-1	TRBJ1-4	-	CASSEPPGTLEGVKLFF	TGTGCCAGCAGTGAACCTCCCGGGACTCTTGAGGGCGTAAAACTGTTTTTT
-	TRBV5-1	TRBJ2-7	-	CASSWTAGYEQYF	TGCGCCAGCAGCTGGACAGCGGGTTACGAGCAGTACTTC
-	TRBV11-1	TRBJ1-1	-	CASNPPVNTEAFF	TGTGCCAGCAACCCTCCGGTGAACACTGAAGCTTTCTTT
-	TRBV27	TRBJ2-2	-	CASSFRGLPTGELFF	TGTGCCAGCAGTTTCAGGGGACTCCCCACCGGGGAGCTGTTTTTT
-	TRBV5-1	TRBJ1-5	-	CASSLDPLSNQPQHF	TGCGCCAGCAGCTTGGATCCCCTTAGCAATCAGCCCCAGCATTTT
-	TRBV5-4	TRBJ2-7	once	CASSPESGAASYEQYF	TGTGCCAGCAGCCCTGAGTCGGGGGCCGCCTCCTACGAGCAGTACTTC
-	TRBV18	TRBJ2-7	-	CASSLGGQGYLYEQYF	TGTGCCAGCTCACTAGGCGGCCAGGGGTACCTCTACGAGCAGTACTTC
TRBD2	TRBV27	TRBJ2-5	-	CASSSRLAGVETQYF	TGTGCCAGCAGTTCCAGACTAGCGGGAGTTGAGACCCAGTACTTC
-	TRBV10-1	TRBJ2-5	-	CASSGQAEETQYF	TGCGCCAGCAGTGGACAGGCGGAAGAGACCCAGTACTTC
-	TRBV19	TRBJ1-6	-	CASRTKGPGRNSPLHF	TGTGCCAGTAGGACCAAGGGGCCGGGGCGGAATTCACCCCTCCACTTT
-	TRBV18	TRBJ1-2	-	CASSPLEGSGYTF	TGTGCCAGCTCACCACTAGAGGGGAGTGGCTACACCTTC
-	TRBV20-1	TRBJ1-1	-	CSAVPNTEAFF	TGCAGTGCTGTGCCGAACACTGAAGCTTTCTTT
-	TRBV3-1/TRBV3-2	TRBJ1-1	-	CASSPRQGRYTEAFF	TGTGCCAGCAGCCCCCGGCAGGGAAGGTACACTGAAGCTTTCTTT
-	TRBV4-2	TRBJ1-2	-	CASSQDRGGYTF	TGTGCCAGCAGCCAAGATCGGGGGGGCTACACCTTC
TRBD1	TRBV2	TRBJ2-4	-	CASRGDSFGRGAKNIQYF	TGTGCCAGCAGGGGGGACAGTTTTGGTCGCGGGGCCAAAAACATTCAGTACTTC
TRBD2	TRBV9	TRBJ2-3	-	CASSVAAGVDKDTQYF	TGTGCCAGCAGCGTTGCAGCGGGAGTCGATAAGGATACGCAGTATTTT
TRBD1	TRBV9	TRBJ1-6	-	CASSVGTGGNSPLHF	TGTGCCAGCAGCGTAGGGACAGGGGGTAATTCACCCCTCCACTTT
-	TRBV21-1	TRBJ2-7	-	CAGYRTGPSYEQYF	TGTGCCGGCTACCGGACAGGACCCTCATACGAGCAGTACTTC
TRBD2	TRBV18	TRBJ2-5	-	CASSYSGRKEETQYF	TGTGCCAGCTCATATAGCGGGAGAAAAGAAGAGACCCAGTACTTC
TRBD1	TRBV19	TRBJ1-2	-	CASSSRGWNGYTF	TGTGCCAGTAGTAGCAGGGGGTGGAATGGCTACACCTTC
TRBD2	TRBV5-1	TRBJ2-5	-	CASSRGLAQETQYF	TGCGCCAGCAGCAGGGGACTAGCGCAAGAGACCCAGTACTTC
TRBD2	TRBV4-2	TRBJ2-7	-	CASSQAGLAAEQYF	TGTGCCAGCAGCCAAGCTGGACTAGCGGCCGAGCAGTACTTC